Below, one T cell receptor beta chain is given with its context. In the original processing: For nucleated cells, counts were estimated from reference gene primer amplification. Assay: immunoSEQ multiplex PCR; the TCRdb copy retains only in-frame clones and omits some. Clone size and V and J calls were adopted from that table, with D and trimming inferred from the DNA. Of some 97,000 clones listed, 90% were seen once; the top ten hold around 1.7%. The record originates from a study of blood T cell repertoires in COVID-19. Study context: Samples representing acute and convalescent COVID-19 were sourced from the United States, Italy and Spain. PBMCs, B-cell-depleted T cells, or T cells provided the cDNA or gDNA that made up the material.

The germline gives CDR1 MDHEN, CDR2 SYDVKM. Trimming took 2 bases from V and 5 from J, leaving 9 bases between them. The CDR3 is 13 amino acids. The chain couples TRBV28 to TRBJ1-1, with D unresolved. Sequences were obtained from peripheral blood. This clonotype was sampled from a man in his 60s with acute or convalescent COVID-19. Written as DNA, the CDR3 is TGTGCCAGCAGTTTAAGCGAGAGAACTGAAGCTTTCTTT. Translated: CASSLSERTEAFF.